The entry below gives a single T cell receptor beta chain sequence along with its context. Its antigen is undetermined. The authors ran a second PCR of 7 to 11 cycles using a sample-barcoded 5' primer and a J-beta primer mix. Template switching added a 12-random-nucleotide identifier to every cDNA molecule. A single record per CDR3 protein comes from TCRdb applying MiXCR to the 5' RACE reads. Of 1.5 million or so distinct CDR3 sequences in the sample, about 43% are singletons; the top ten hold 7.9%. The sample is drawn from a study of blood T cells in healthy people across ages. Study-wide points: Because sorting was not performed, PBMCs prevented conclusive naive versus antigen-experienced comparison. Fewer expanded clones and more diversity marked long-lived versus aged donors. Possibly confounding the expanded clonotype changes was the fact that donor CMV status was unknown.

Germline CDR1 is SEHNR and CDR2 is FQNEAQ (reference sequence). J lost 5 bases, V lost 5 bases, and 10 bases had no gene match. The CDR3 spans 15 residues. The receptor's source is a woman between 18 and 30 years old in good health. The sequencing input was blood. V is TRBV7-9 and J is TRBJ1-2; 8 nucleotides match TRBD1. For the CDR3, the DNA is TGTGCCAGCAGCCACCTGACAGGGGAGGGGTATGGCTACACCTTC. Residues: CASSHLTGEGYGYTF.